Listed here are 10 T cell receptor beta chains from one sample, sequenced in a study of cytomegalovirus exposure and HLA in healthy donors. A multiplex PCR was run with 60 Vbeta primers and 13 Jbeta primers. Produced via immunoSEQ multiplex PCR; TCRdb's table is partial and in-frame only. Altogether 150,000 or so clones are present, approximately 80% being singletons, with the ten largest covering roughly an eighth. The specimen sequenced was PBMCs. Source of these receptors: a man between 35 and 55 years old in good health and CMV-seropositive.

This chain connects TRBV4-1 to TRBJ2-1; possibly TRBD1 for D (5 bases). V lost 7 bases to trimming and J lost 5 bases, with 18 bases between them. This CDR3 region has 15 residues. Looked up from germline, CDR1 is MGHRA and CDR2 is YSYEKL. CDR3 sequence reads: CASNLDGARHNEQFF. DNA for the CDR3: TGCGCCAGCAACCTGGATGGGGCTAGACACAATGAGCAGTTCTTC.

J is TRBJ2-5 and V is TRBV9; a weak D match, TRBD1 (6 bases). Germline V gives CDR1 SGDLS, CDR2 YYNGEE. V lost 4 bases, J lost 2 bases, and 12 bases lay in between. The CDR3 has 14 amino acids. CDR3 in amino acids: CASSPRGLQETQYF. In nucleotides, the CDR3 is TGTGCCAGCAGCCCAAGGGGGTTACAAGAGACCCAGTACTTC. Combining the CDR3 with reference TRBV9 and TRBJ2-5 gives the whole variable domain DSGVTQTPKHLITATGQRVTLRCSPRSGDLSVYWYQQSLDQGLQFLIQYYNGEERAKGNILERFSAQQFPDLHSELNLSSLELGDSALYFCASSPRGLQETQYFGPGTRLLVL.

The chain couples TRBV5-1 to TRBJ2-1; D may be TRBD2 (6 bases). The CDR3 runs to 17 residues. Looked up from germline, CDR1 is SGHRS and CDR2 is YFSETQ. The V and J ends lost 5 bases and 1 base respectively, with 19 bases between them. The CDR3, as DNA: TGCGCCAGCAGATATACCGGGATGCTAGCGTCCTACAATGAGCAGTTCTTC. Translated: CASRYTGMLASYNEQFF.

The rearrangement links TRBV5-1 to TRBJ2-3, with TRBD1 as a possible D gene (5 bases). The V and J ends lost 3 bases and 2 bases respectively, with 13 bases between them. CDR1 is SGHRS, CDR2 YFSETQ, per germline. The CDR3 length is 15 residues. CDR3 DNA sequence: TGCGCCAGCAGCTCCCAGGGCCCCTTCACAGATACGCAGTATTTT. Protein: CASSSQGPFTDTQYF. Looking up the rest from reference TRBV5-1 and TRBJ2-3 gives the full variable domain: KAGVTQTPRYLIKTRGQQVTLSCSPISGHRSVSWYQQTPGQGLQFLFEYFSETQRNKGNFPGRFSGRQFSNSRSEMNVSTLELGDSALYLCASSSQGPFTDTQYFGPGTRLTVL.

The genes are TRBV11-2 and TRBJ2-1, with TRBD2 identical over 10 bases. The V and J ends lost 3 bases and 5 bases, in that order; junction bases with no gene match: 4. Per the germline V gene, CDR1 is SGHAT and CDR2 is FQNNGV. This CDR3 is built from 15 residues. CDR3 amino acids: CASSFTSGVDNEQFF. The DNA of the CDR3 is TGTGCCAGCAGCTTCACTAGCGGGGTCGACAATGAGCAGTTCTTC.

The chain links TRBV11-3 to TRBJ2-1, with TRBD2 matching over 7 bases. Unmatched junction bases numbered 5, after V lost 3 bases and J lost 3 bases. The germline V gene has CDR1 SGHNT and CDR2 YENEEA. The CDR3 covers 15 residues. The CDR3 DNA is TGTGCCAGCAGCTTTACCAGCGGGAACTACAATGAGCAGTTCTTC. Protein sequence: CASSFTSGNYNEQFF.

CDR3 in DNA: TGCGCCAGCAGCCACCTTCAAATGATGCAGCAAGAGACCCAGTACTTC. This codes for CASSHLQMMQQETQYF. This chain uses TRBV4-1 with TRBJ2-5, with D hard to call. Trimming removed 3 bases from V and 2 bases from J, with 16 bases in between. The germline gives CDR1 MGHRA, CDR2 YSYEKL. This CDR3 is 16 amino acids long.

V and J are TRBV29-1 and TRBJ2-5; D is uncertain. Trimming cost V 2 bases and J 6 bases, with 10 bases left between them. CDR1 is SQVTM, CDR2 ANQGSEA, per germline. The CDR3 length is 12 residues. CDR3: CSVELPMKTQYF. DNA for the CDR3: TGCAGCGTTGAACTACCCATGAAGACCCAGTACTTC.

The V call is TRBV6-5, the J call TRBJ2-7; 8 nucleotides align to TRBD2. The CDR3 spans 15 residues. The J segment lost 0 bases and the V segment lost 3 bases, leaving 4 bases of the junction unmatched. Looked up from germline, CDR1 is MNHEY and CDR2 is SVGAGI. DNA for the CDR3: TGTGCCAGCAGTTATTTAAGCGGGAGCTCCTACGAGCAGTACTTC. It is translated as CASSYLSGSSYEQYF.

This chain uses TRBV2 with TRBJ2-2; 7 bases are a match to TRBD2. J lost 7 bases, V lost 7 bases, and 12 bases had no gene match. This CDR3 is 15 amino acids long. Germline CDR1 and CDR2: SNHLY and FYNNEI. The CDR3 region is CASNVVGLESGELFF. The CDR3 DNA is TGTGCCAGCAATGTCGTAGGACTAGAGAGCGGGGAGCTGTTTTTT.